This T cell receptor (beta chain) was retrieved from a study of blood T cell repertoires in COVID-19. For the study at large: Acute and convalescent COVID-19 samples came from the United States, Italy and Spain. Sources were T cells, B-cell-depleted T cells, or PBMCs; the material itself was cDNA or gDNA.

Looked up from germline, CDR1 is MNHNY and CDR2 is SVGAGI (reference sequence). V shed 6 bases and J 6 bases; nucleotides not matched to a gene: 9. The CDR3 length is 14 residues. Per the study methods: The assay estimated nucleated cells by amplifying reference gene primers. Assay used: immunoSEQ multiplex PCR; TCRdb lists only in-frame clones, some missing. The DNA was the basis for D and trimming; V, J and clone size are from that table. This sample has about 200,000 clones; approximately 82% occur once, and the top ten carry around 12%. Sequencing was performed on peripheral blood. The receptor was isolated from a woman in her 40s with acute or convalescent COVID-19. The V gene is TRBV6-6, the J gene TRBJ1-2; TRBD1 matches 8 bases. The CDR3 reads CASRPATGVNGYTF. The CDR3 region has the DNA TGTGCCAGCAGGCCGGCGACAGGGGTAAATGGCTACACCTTC.